The clone carrying this T cell receptor (beta chain) was found once. This sample is part of a study of blood T cell repertoires in COVID-19. Assay used: immunoSEQ multiplex PCR; TCRdb lists only in-frame clones, some missing. The sample has 100,000 to 120,000 clones, about 80% seen once. The source is a woman aged 70 to 79 with acute or convalescent COVID-19. Specimen: peripheral blood.

The CDR3 DNA follows: TGTGCCAGTAGTCCACTAGCGGGCTCCTCCTACGAGCAGTACTTC. Translated, it gives CASSPLAGSSYEQYF. The chain joins TRBV19 to TRBJ2-7, with TRBD2 matching over 9 bases. V shed 5 bases and J 0 bases; nucleotides not matched to a gene: 5. Germline-derived CDR1 and CDR2 are LNHDA and SQIVND (reference sequence). The CDR3 is made up of 15 amino acids. Full variable domain (remainder filled in from reference TRBV19 and TRBJ2-7): DGGITQSPKYLFRKEGQNVTLSCEQNLNHDAMYWYRQDPGQGLRLIYYSQIVNDFQKGDIAEGYSVSREKKESFPLTVTSAQKNPTAFYLCASSPLAGSSYEQYFGPGTRLTVT.